Below are 11 T cell receptor beta chains sequenced from a single sample in a study of T-cell memory formation after mild COVID-19. TCRdb itself ran the 5' RACE reads through MiXCR, one entry per CDR3 protein. Of about 320,000 distinct CDR3 sequences detected, approximately 15% appear once; the ten largest clones hold 20% to 25%. Sequencing was carried out using PBMCs or a T cell subset sorted from them (not recorded which). These TCRs come from a man between 18 and 29 years old who had mild COVID-19 (a few samples of this study predate the infection). Cell type and time point are not known.

The chain has TRBV11-3 and TRBJ2-2; TRBD1 agrees at 9 bases. CDR3 length equals 17 residues. J lost 1 base, V lost 1 base, and 4 bases had no gene match. Germline V gene sequence: CDR1 SGHNT, CDR2 YENEEA. The chain's CDR3 is CASSLAGQGWNTGELFF. For the CDR3, the DNA is TGTGCCAGCAGCTTAGCGGGACAGGGCTGGAACACCGGGGAGCTGTTTTTT.

The V gene is TRBV7-9, the J gene TRBJ2-3; D possibly corresponds to TRBD1 (5 bases). The CDR3 covers 16 residues. The V end was cut by 9 bases, the J end by 4 bases, with 23 bases between. Germline-derived CDR1 and CDR2 are SEHNR and FQNEAQ (reference sequence). The CDR3 DNA is TGTGCCAGTATTCGGAGCCGAGACAGAATTTCAGATACGCAGTATTTT. This translates into CASIRSRDRISDTQYF.

The J gene is TRBJ1-1, the V gene TRBV29-1; maybe TRBD1 (5 bases). The V gene's germline CDR1 is SQVTM and CDR2 ANQGSEA. The V end lost 3 bases, the J end lost 11 bases, and 10 bases lay between the germline ends. This CDR3 contains 10 residues. CDR3 residues: CSVEGTGAFF. The CDR3 region has the DNA TGCAGCGTTGAGGGGACGGGGGCTTTCTTT.

V usage is TRBV5-1 and J usage is TRBJ2-1; D is perhaps TRBD1 (6 bases). V was trimmed by 0 bases and J by 9 bases, leaving 13 bases between them. Germline V gives CDR1 SGHRS, CDR2 YFSETQ. The CDR3 contains 14 residues. For the CDR3, the DNA is TGCGCCAGCAGCTTGGGGAGTGGGGGCAGTGAGCAGTTCTTC. Protein product: CASSLGSGGSEQFF.

This chain connects TRBV11-2 to TRBJ2-5, with 11 bases that match TRBD2. The CDR3 runs 12 residues. Unmatched junction bases numbered 4, after V lost 11 bases and J lost 5 bases. The germline CDR1 and CDR2 sequences are SGHAT and FQNNGV. For the CDR3, the DNA is TGTGCCTCTAGCGGGGGGTTTGAGACCCAGTACTTC. Translated, it gives CASSGGFETQYF.

This chain uses TRBV4-3 with TRBJ1-1; unclear D gene. The CDR3 contains 15 residues. The V gene lost 0 bases and the J gene lost 5 bases, with 13 bases spanning the gap. CDR1 LGHNA and CDR2 YSLEER come from the germline V gene. This chain's CDR3 is CASSQEVTILTEAFF. CDR3 DNA sequence: TGCGCCAGCAGCCAAGAGGTGACAATCCTGACTGAAGCTTTCTTT.

As to this clonotype: One end of the junction varies from germline; a read error may be responsible. V usage is TRBV6-5 and J usage is TRBJ2-4; either TRBD1 or TRBD2 may supply D (5 bases each). Looked up from germline, CDR1 is MNHEY and CDR2 is SVGAGI. This CDR3 is built from 16 residues. Here the CDR3 DNA reads TGTTCCAGCCATAAGGGGAGTTTGGGGGATGAAAACATTCAGTACTTC. It is translated as CSSHKGSLGDENIQYF.

This chain uses TRBV7-8 with TRBJ2-7, with TRBD2 identical over 7 bases. The germline CDR1 and CDR2 sequences are SGHVS and FQNEAQ. The CDR3 covers 12 residues. After removal of 4 bases from V and 6 bases from J, the junction contained 3 bases not matched to a gene. The CDR3 coding sequence is TGTGCCAGCAGCTCCGGGGAGGGCGAGCAGTACTTC. Translated, it gives CASSSGEGEQYF.

The chain recombines TRBV6-5 with TRBJ1-6, with D tentatively TRBD1 (5 bases). Germline-derived CDR1 and CDR2 are MNHEY and SVGAGI. This CDR3 is 13 amino acids long. Trimming shortened V by 5 bases and J by 10 bases, and 12 bases separated the two germline ends. The CDR3 DNA reads TGTGCCAGCAGTACAGGCTACAAGTCACCCCTCCACTTT. This gives the protein CASSTGYKSPLHF.

This clonotype was seen repeatedly, ten times or more. The rearrangement links TRBV20-1 to TRBJ2-4; D is perhaps TRBD1 (5 bases). V shed 6 bases and J shed 4 bases, with 22 bases lying between them. Germline CDR1 is DFQATT and CDR2 is SNEGSKA (reference sequence). This CDR3 has 16 amino acids. CDR3 sequence: CSALPLIGAEKNIQYF. The CDR3, as DNA: TGCAGTGCCCTCCCCCTGATAGGGGCCGAAAAAAACATTCAGTACTTC.

This clonotype has a handful of counts. This chain connects TRBV12-3 or TRBV12-4 to TRBJ2-1; D possibly corresponds to TRBD2 (7 bases). V was clipped by 10 bases and J by 5 bases, with 18 bases between them. This CDR3 has 14 residues. Written as DNA, the CDR3 is TGTGCCACCCTGGGGGGGGGGCTGGACAATGAGCAGTTCTTC. Its protein product is CATLGGGLDNEQFF.